Included here is one TCR beta chain sequence, with context. CDR1 LNHDA and CDR2 SQIVND come from the germline V gene (reference sequence). This CDR3 comprises 11 residues. V shed 5 bases and J shed 7 bases, with 6 bases lying between them. Per the authors' pipeline: By means of reference gene primer amplification, nucleated cell counts were estimated. Here immunoSEQ multiplex PCR was the method, and the copy in TCRdb shows in-frame clones only, minus some. V, J and clone size were drawn from that table, and D and trimming were deduced from the DNA. This sample has some 350,000 clones, with around 89% found just once. This entry belongs to a study of blood T cell repertoires in COVID-19. Across the study: There were acute and convalescent COVID-19 samples, and they came from the United States, Italy and Spain.

Participants spanned ages about 18 to 90 years and resided in about 24 US areas. Clinical histories supplied by participants themselves formed the basis of cohort assignment. This TCR derives from a man aged 18 to 35 who had recovered from COVID-19. Input material: PBMCs or T cells enriched from blood (not recorded which). V usage is TRBV19 and J usage is TRBJ2-1; D gene uncertain. CDR3 sequence reads: CASSSLNEQFF. The DNA of the CDR3 is TGTGCCAGTAGTTCTCTTAATGAGCAGTTCTTC.